The clone carrying this TCR beta chain was seen a handful of times. This sample was included in a study of CD8+ T cells in alopecia areata. Extracted from the samples, RNA was reverse transcribed into cDNA to serve as the sequencing template. TCRdb's table, derived via immunoSEQ multiplex PCR, lists solely in-frame clones and lacks some. In the table there are roughly 130,000 clones, around 60% of which are singletons. The input for sequencing was CD4+ T cells sorted from blood, taken at week 0. The sequence was collected from a human donor with alopecia areata.

This CDR3 is CASSEYAIGVDTDTQYF. CDR3 DNA sequence: TGTGCCAGCAGTGAATACGCGATTGGCGTCGACACAGATACGCAGTATTTT. V is TRBV25-1 and J is TRBJ2-3; D gene ambiguous. V was trimmed by 0 bases and J by 2 bases, leaving 15 bases between them. This CDR3 has 17 residues. From germline, CDR1 is MGHDK and CDR2 SYGVNS.